This TCR beta chain was sequenced in a study of blood T cell repertoires in COVID-19. Study-wide context: There were acute and convalescent COVID-19 samples, and they came from the United States, Italy and Spain. Nucleic acid was either cDNA or gDNA, and it came from T cells, B-cell-depleted T cells, or PBMCs.

Authors' data handling: By means of reference gene primer amplification, nucleated cell counts were estimated. TCRdb's table, derived via immunoSEQ multiplex PCR, lists solely in-frame clones and lacks some. Clone size and the V and J calls come from that table; the DNA yielded D and trimming. The table lists about 57,000 clones, roughly four fifths of them singletons. Material: peripheral blood. This TCR was sampled from an elderly woman with acute or convalescent COVID-19.

CDR3 DNA sequence: TGTGCCAGCAGAGGAGTGAGGTGGTCCGGGGAGCTGTTTTTT. It specifies CASRGVRWSGELFF. The chain carries TRBV28 and TRBJ2-2, with no clear D. V lost 6 bases, J lost 6 bases, and 14 bases lay in between. The CDR3 is 14 residues long. Germline loops: CDR1 MDHEN, CDR2 SYDVKM.